These 21 T cell receptor beta chains came from one sample sequenced in a study of blood T cell repertoires in COVID-19. The table came from immunoSEQ multiplex PCR; TCRdb's copy has only in-frame clones and leaves some out. The data show fewer than 250,000 clones, roughly four fifths seen once. Sequences were obtained from peripheral blood. Receptor source: a woman aged 35 to 49 with acute or convalescent COVID-19.

This clone was picked up one time. This chain links TRBV2 with TRBJ2-3, with 14 bases aligning to TRBD2. Unmatched junction bases numbered 9, after V lost 3 bases and J lost 4 bases. CDR1 and CDR2 (germline): SNHLY, FYNNEI. The CDR3 totals 18 residues. CDR3 protein: CASSDFPLGLAGADTQYF. CDR3 sequence (DNA): TGTGCCAGCAGTGACTTTCCACTGGGACTAGCGGGGGCAGATACGCAGTATTTT. The whole variable domain, filled in from reference TRBV2 and TRBJ2-3, reads EPEVTQTPSHQVTQMGQEVILRCVPISNHLYFYWYRQILGQKVEFLVSFYNNEISEKSEIFDDQFSVERPDGSNFTLKIRSTKLEDSAMYFCASSDFPLGLAGADTQYFGPGTRLTVL.

The chain employs TRBV4-3 and TRBJ2-3, with 8 bases aligning to TRBD2. The CDR3 consists of 15 residues. V shed 2 bases and J 4 bases; nucleotides not matched to a gene: 5. CDR1 is LGHNA, CDR2 YSLEER, per germline. The CDR3 sequence is CASSQLSGKSDTQYF. The CDR3 nucleotides read TGCGCCAGCAGCCAACTTAGCGGGAAATCAGATACGCAGTATTTT.

The gene calls are TRBV19 and TRBJ2-7, with TRBD1 matching 7 bases. Germline-derived CDR1 and CDR2 are LNHDA and SQIVND (reference sequence). This CDR3 has 15 amino acids. V gave up 2 bases and J gave up 7 bases; unmatched junction bases: 11. The CDR3 protein is CASSISGTARLEQYF. In nucleotides, the CDR3 is TGTGCCAGTAGTATATCCGGGACAGCGCGGTTGGAGCAGTACTTC.

The rearrangement uses TRBV19 and TRBJ1-2; 9 bases agree with TRBD1. V was clipped by 4 bases and J by 3 bases; unmatched bases: 9. Germline-derived CDR1 and CDR2 are LNHDA and SQIVND (reference sequence). The CDR3 length is 16 residues. CDR3 sequence: CASSTQSGTGYYGYTF. CDR3 bases: TGTGCCAGTAGTACACAATCCGGGACAGGGTACTATGGCTACACCTTC.

The chain couples TRBV18 to TRBJ2-2, with 13 nucleotides matching TRBD2. This CDR3 is built from 16 residues. CDR1 is KGHSH and CDR2 is LQKENI in the germline V gene. V lost 6 bases, J lost 4 bases, and 5 bases stayed unmatched. CDR3 nucleotides: TGTGCCAGCTCGATCGGGACTAGCGGGGCCACCGGGGAGCTGTTTTTT. It specifies CASSIGTSGATGELFF.

The chain combines TRBV6-1 with TRBJ1-2; 8 bases line up with TRBD1. J was trimmed by 2 bases and V by 3 bases; bases with no gene match: 2. CDR3 length: 14 amino acids. Per the germline V gene, CDR1 is MNHNS and CDR2 is SASEGT. The CDR3 loop is CASSETGENYGYTF. The CDR3 region has the DNA TGTGCCAGCAGTGAGACAGGGGAGAACTATGGCTACACCTTC.

The chain carries TRBV7-3 and TRBJ2-2, with a tentative D call TRBD1 (5 bases). The CDR3 totals 14 residues. V lost 5 bases and J 1 base, leaving 8 bases between the germline ends. In germline, CDR1 is SGHTA, CDR2 FQGTGA. The DNA for the CDR3 is TGTGCCAGCAGCCTCACAGGGAACACCGGGGAGCTGTTTTTT. This encodes CASSLTGNTGELFF.

This clone has just one count. This rearrangement joins TRBV12-3 or TRBV12-4 to TRBJ2-1; the D gene is possibly TRBD1 (7 bases). The ends were cut back, 8 bases at V and 5 bases at J, with 13 bases in the middle. CDR3 length: 13 residues. The CDR3 here is CASSSRGDNEQFF. The CDR3, as DNA: TGTGCCAGCTCTTCCAGGGGGGACAATGAGCAGTTCTTC.

The chain carries TRBV27 and TRBJ1-2; D possibly corresponds to TRBD1 (6 bases). The CDR3 has 14 amino acids. Germline CDR1 reads MNHEY; CDR2 reads SMNVEV (reference sequence). Trimming removed 5 bases from V and 3 bases from J, with 13 bases in between. The CDR3 DNA reads TGTGCCAGCAGTCATGTGACAGGTGACTATGGCTACACCTTC. Amino acid sequence: CASSHVTGDYGYTF.

The CDR3 protein is CASSWRGTAEAFF. The CDR3 DNA reads as TGTGCCAGCAGCTGGAGGGGAACGGCTGAAGCTTTCTTT. The chain couples TRBV5-4 to TRBJ1-1; possibly TRBD1 for D (5 bases). This CDR3 region has 13 residues. Trimming pared 3 bases from V and 6 bases from J, leaving 12 bases between. From germline, CDR1 is SGHNT and CDR2 YYREEE (reference sequence).

The chain is built from TRBV19 and TRBJ2-3, with D perhaps TRBD1 (5 bases). V was trimmed by 5 bases and J by 3 bases, leaving 18 bases between them. Germline V gives CDR1 LNHDA, CDR2 SQIVND (reference sequence). CDR3 length equals 16 residues. CDR3 residues: CASSVNPGRATDTQYF. The CDR3 DNA sequence: TGTGCCAGTAGTGTAAACCCGGGCAGGGCGACAGATACGCAGTATTTT.

The J gene is TRBJ1-3, the V gene TRBV5-6; no clear D gene. The CDR3 sequence is 17 residues long. The V and J ends lost 6 bases and 0 bases respectively, with 19 bases between them. Germline CDR1 and CDR2: SGHDT and YYEEEE. The CDR3 DNA follows: TGTGCCAGCACCCTAGGAGAGGCGCGACTCTCTGGAAACACCATATATTTT. Translating gives CASTLGEARLSGNTIYF.

The sample holds a few counts of this clone. This rearrangement joins TRBV4-2 to TRBJ1-1, with a weak D call TRBD1 (6 bases). There are 13 residues in the CDR3. Germline values: CDR1 LGHNA, CDR2 YNFKEQ. V lost 4 bases to trimming and J lost 3 bases, with 9 bases between them. CDR3 nucleotides: TGTGCCAGCAGCCTTAACAGGGACACTGAAGCTTTCTTT. Translated: CASSLNRDTEAFF.

The chain couples TRBV25-1 to TRBJ1-2, with 8 bases fitting TRBD1. Germline CDR1 is MGHDK and CDR2 is SYGVNS. The CDR3 covers 14 residues. With 4 bases clipped from V and 0 bases from J, the junction kept 1 base outside the gene matches. The CDR3 DNA is TGTGCCAGCAGTGTACAGGGGGCTAACTATGGCTACACCTTC. Amino acid sequence: CASSVQGANYGYTF.

This chain connects TRBV7-2 to TRBJ2-2, with 11 bases fitting TRBD2. From germline, CDR1 is SGHTA and CDR2 FQGNSA. After removal of 4 bases from V and 4 bases from J, the junction contained 5 bases not matched to a gene. The CDR3 is 16 residues long. This CDR3 is CASSSPGTSGTGELFF. For the CDR3, the DNA is TGTGCCAGCAGCTCCCCCGGGACTAGCGGCACCGGGGAGCTGTTTTTT.

The chain links TRBV6-6 to TRBJ1-5; D is undetermined. CDR1 is MNHNY and CDR2 is SVGAGI in the germline V gene (reference sequence). Trimming pared 2 bases from V and 5 bases from J, leaving 7 bases between. This CDR3 contains 13 residues. This CDR3 reads CASSYRSDQPQHF. Written as DNA, the CDR3 is TGTGCCAGCAGTTACCGGAGCGATCAGCCCCAGCATTTT.

The chain joins TRBV6-1 to TRBJ2-2; 7 bases are shared with TRBD1. In germline, CDR1 is MNHNS, CDR2 SASEGT. The CDR3 consists of 16 residues. The trim removed 4 bases at V and 0 bases at J, leaving 5 bases unmatched. CDR3 DNA: TGTGCCAGCAGTGCGAGACAGGGCACGAACACCGGGGAGCTGTTTTTT. Amino acids: CASSARQGTNTGELFF.

The chain couples TRBV6-6 to TRBJ2-7; TRBD1 might be the D (6 bases). V lost 7 bases to trimming and J lost 2 bases, with 18 bases between them. CDR3 length: 15 amino acids. CDR1 and CDR2 from the germline V gene are MNHNY and SVGAGI (reference sequence). CDR3 DNA sequence: TGTGCCAGCAACCCGGACAGCGACTTAACCTACGAGCAGTACTTC. The encoded protein is CASNPDSDLTYEQYF.

The chain carries TRBV11-3 and TRBJ2-1; TRBD2 aligns across 9 bases. Germline assignment: CDR1 SGHNT and CDR2 YENEEA. The V and J ends lost 0 bases and 5 bases, in that order; junction bases with no gene match: 2. The CDR3 consists of 15 residues. The CDR3 nucleotides read TGTGCCAGCAGCTTAGATAGCGGGGGCAACAATGAGCAGTTCTTC. Translating gives CASSLDSGGNNEQFF.

The rearrangement links TRBV19 to TRBJ2-7; the D gene is possibly TRBD2 (5 bases). Per the germline V gene, CDR1 is LNHDA and CDR2 is SQIVND (reference sequence). The V and J ends lost 8 bases and 0 bases respectively, with 8 bases between them. The CDR3 extends over 12 amino acids. Here the CDR3 DNA reads TGTGCCAGTGAGGGTCACTCCTACGAGCAGTACTTC. This codes for CASEGHSYEQYF. The variable domain in full, with the rest retrieved from reference TRBV19 and TRBJ2-7, is DGGITQSPKYLFRKEGQNVTLSCEQNLNHDAMYWYRQDPGQGLRLIYYSQIVNDFQKGDIAEGYSVSREKKESFPLTVTSAQKNPTAFYLCASEGHSYEQYFGPGTRLTVT.

In DNA, the CDR3 is TGTGCCAGCACGCAGGGGCGAGATGAAAAACTGTTTTTT. This codes for CASTQGRDEKLFF. The chain joins TRBV7-2 to TRBJ1-4; the D gene is possibly TRBD1 (6 bases). V was cut by 7 bases and J by 6 bases, with 12 bases left in between. Germline V gene sequence: CDR1 SGHTA, CDR2 FQGNSA. The CDR3 loop spans 13 amino acids.